The 17 T cell receptor beta chains presented below share a single source sample, sequenced in a study of cytomegalovirus exposure and HLA in healthy donors (dated by TCRdb to the late 2010s). The method was the immunoSEQ multiplex PCR assay. For the multiplex PCR, a mixture combining 60 forward primers for TCR Vbeta segments and 13 reverse primers for TCR Jbeta segments was used. TCRdb retrieved this table from immuneACCESS and kept in-frame rearrangements only. Not all clones are present; in checked studies, unresolved V genes account for under half, and no reason is known for the remainder. In all, the sample holds 150,000 to 200,000 clones, and 70% to 75% of those were seen once. About 4.7% of the sample rests with the top ten. Sequenced material: PBMCs. Receptors originate from a man aged 18-30 years in good health and CMV-seropositive.

The V gene is TRBV29-1, the J gene TRBJ1-3, with D uncertain. Looked up from germline, CDR1 is SQVTM and CDR2 is ANQGSEA. Deletions cut 7 bases from V and 0 bases from J, with 10 bases between. The CDR3 spans 13 residues. CDR3 region: CSATVSSGNTIYF. Written as DNA, the CDR3 is TGCAGCGCCACAGTGAGCTCTGGAAACACCATATATTTT.

This chain uses TRBV15 with TRBJ1-2, with 7 nucleotides matching TRBD1. J lost 7 bases, V lost 2 bases, and 7 bases had no gene match. Per the germline V gene, CDR1 is LNHNV and CDR2 is YYDKDF (reference sequence). The CDR3 length is 14 residues. The CDR3 sequence is CATSRQRQGSGYTF. The CDR3 DNA reads TGTGCCACCAGCAGACAAAGACAGGGTAGTGGCTACACCTTC.

The J gene is TRBJ2-1, the V gene TRBV7-9; possibly TRBD2 for D (6 bases). The CDR3 is 16 residues long. V lost 5 bases and J lost 3, with 17 bases in between. CDR1 and CDR2 (germline): SEHNR, FQNEAQ (reference sequence). This chain's CDR3 is CASSLTSGRVYNEQFF. As DNA, the CDR3 is TGTGCCAGCAGCCTCACGAGCGGGCGCGTCTACAATGAGCAGTTCTTC.

The chain is built from TRBV11-2 and TRBJ2-3; D not certain. Between the trimmed V and J ends, which lost 6 bases and 2 bases, there was a span of 15 bases. Germline CDR1 SGHAT, CDR2 FQNNGV. This CDR3 has 15 residues. CDR3 bases: TGTGCCAGCAGTCCTATACCGGAGTCCACAGATACGCAGTATTTT. Translating gives CASSPIPESTDTQYF.

The chain has TRBV18 and TRBJ1-2; TRBD1 matches at 9 bases. The germline gives CDR1 KGHSH, CDR2 LQKENI. Trimming took 2 bases from V and 6 from J; bases not matched to a gene: 7. The CDR3 totals 15 residues. In nucleotides, the CDR3 is TGTGCCAGCTCACCAGGACAGGGGAATTGGAATGGCTACACCTTC. This sequence encodes CASSPGQGNWNGYTF.

This clone turned up a few times. V and J are TRBV5-1 and TRBJ1-6, with 7 bases lining up with TRBD1. Germline V CDR1 and CDR2: SGHRS, YFSETQ. V lost 4 bases, J lost 4 bases, and 5 bases stayed unmatched. The CDR3 totals 15 residues. The CDR3 DNA reads as TGCGCCAGCAGCGTGGGGACAGCTTATAATTCACCCCTCCACTTT. This sequence encodes CASSVGTAYNSPLHF.

For this clone: One junction end does not reproduce the germline sequence, and a read error may be involved. The V gene is TRBV28, the J gene TRBJ1-2, with 9 bases matching TRBD1. The CDR3 consists of 14 residues. Germline V gene data show CDR1 as MDHEN and CDR2 as SYDVKM. CDR3 loop: CANSSGTGIYGYTF. The CDR3, as DNA: TGTGCCAACAGTTCCGGGACAGGGATCTATGGCTACACCTTC.

The chain's CDR3 is CASNERADTDTQYF. The CDR3 bases are TGTGCCAGCAACGAGCGGGCAGACACAGATACGCAGTATTTT. The chain uses TRBV11-2 and TRBJ2-3; a weak D match, TRBD2 (6 bases). Trimming pared 7 bases from V and 2 bases from J, leaving 13 bases between. Per germline, CDR1 SGHAT and CDR2 FQNNGV. The CDR3 has 14 residues.

The chain carries TRBV29-1 and TRBJ1-1; D unresolved. V lost 6 bases, J lost 3 bases, and 29 bases lay in between. The CDR3 loop spans 18 amino acids. From germline, CDR1 is SQVTM and CDR2 ANQGSEA. The CDR3 loop is CSVPGSRAGGYLDTEAFF. CDR3 bases: TGCAGCGTCCCCGGGAGTAGGGCCGGCGGGTATTTGGACACTGAAGCTTTCTTT.

The chain links TRBV5-1 to TRBJ2-3, with 7 positions matching TRBD2. Germline values: CDR1 SGHRS, CDR2 YFSETQ. Trimming cost V 3 bases and J 3 bases; bases outside gene matches: 4. This CDR3 spans 14 amino acids. CDR3 loop: CASSSRGETDTQYF. Here the CDR3 DNA reads TGCGCCAGCAGCTCACGGGGGGAGACAGATACGCAGTATTTT.

The genes are TRBV5-6 and TRBJ2-7; D is uncertain. Between the trimmed V and J ends, which lost 8 bases and 0 bases, there was a span of 15 bases. This CDR3 is built from 14 residues. The germline V gene has CDR1 SGHDT and CDR2 YYEEEE. This CDR3 is CARISLRSSYEQYV. In DNA, the CDR3 is TGTGCCAGGATATCCTTACGGAGCTCCTACGAGCAGTACGTC.

The V call is TRBV18, the J call TRBJ2-7; 9 bases map to TRBD1. Germline assignment: CDR1 KGHSH and CDR2 LQKENI. The J segment lost 2 bases and the V segment lost 3 bases, leaving 5 bases of the junction unmatched. The CDR3 is made up of 15 amino acids. The CDR3: CASSPGTGSPYEQYV. In DNA form, the CDR3 reads TGTGCCAGCTCACCCGGGACAGGGTCCCCCTACGAGCAGTACGTC.

The rearrangement joins TRBV6-1 to TRBJ2-7, with 7 bases that match TRBD1. This CDR3 is 13 amino acids long. V dropped 6 bases and J dropped 4; count of bases not matched to a gene: 6. The germline V gene has CDR1 MNHNS and CDR2 SASEGT. CDR3 region: CASSDRASYEQYV. The CDR3 nucleotides are TGTGCCAGCAGCGACAGGGCTTCTTACGAGCAGTACGTC.

J is TRBJ2-2 and V is TRBV5-1, with TRBD1 matching over 8 bases. The CDR3 contains 16 residues. Unmatched junction bases numbered 7, after V lost 0 bases and J lost 6 bases. Per the germline V gene, CDR1 is SGHRS and CDR2 is YFSETQ. The CDR3, as DNA: TGCGCCAGCAGCTTGGCCGGCCCACAGGGGGCCGGGGAGCTGTTTTTT. The encoded protein is CASSLAGPQGAGELFF.

This clone was recorded only once. The chain links TRBV11-3 to TRBJ2-7; 7 nucleotides match TRBD2. Germline trimming cut 4 bases from V and 2 bases from J; bases unmatched to any gene: 2. This CDR3 is built from 13 residues. Per germline, CDR1 SGHNT and CDR2 YENEEA. CDR3 sequence reads: CASSSGLAYEQYV. DNA of the CDR3: TGTGCCAGCAGCTCCGGACTAGCCTACGAGCAGTACGTC.

This clone turned up a few times. The chain is built from TRBV19 and TRBJ1-1; TRBD1 aligns across 9 bases. The CDR3 spans 13 residues. The V gene's germline CDR1 is LNHDA and CDR2 SQIVND (reference sequence). The V and J ends lost 7 bases and 3 bases, in that order; junction bases with no gene match: 3. In DNA form, the CDR3 reads TGTGCCAGTATTACAGGGGGCTACACTGAAGCTTTCTTT. Translated, it gives CASITGGYTEAFF.

The chain joins TRBV7-8 to TRBJ2-5, with 12 bases matching TRBD2. Germline assignment: CDR1 SGHVS and CDR2 FQNEAQ. The CDR3 loop spans 15 amino acids. V shed 5 bases, J shed 7 bases, and the junction held 8 bases outside the gene matches. DNA for the CDR3: TGTGCCAGCAGCATGGGACTAGCGGGCGGGGGGACCCAGTACTTC. Its protein is CASSMGLAGGGTQYF.